The source of this T cell receptor (beta chain) is a study of shared clonotypes between healthy human individuals. Study details: Participating donors consisted of a couple of women and a few men aged 18 to 49. Study-wide findings and caveats: An effect of sequencing depth on clonotype sharing among donors was expected.

V gave up 5 bases and J gave up 8 bases, with 18 bases separating them. This CDR3 has 14 amino acids. CDR1 and CDR2 from the germline V gene are SEHNR and FQNEAQ (reference sequence). As to this clone: The antigen is unknown.

Several immunoSEQ plates held equal portions of the genomic DNA taken from each subset. Clones were read by immunoSEQ multiplex PCR, and TCRdb kept only the in-frame ones, dropping some. This repertoire shows some 470,000 clones, 76% found once; its top ten account for 13%. The chain links TRBV7-9 to TRBJ1-2, with a possible D match to TRBD1 (5 bases). The clonotype comes from a woman in her forties in good health. Some clones in this sample may be carry-over from other donors' samples. Sequencing input: PBMCs. CDR3: CASSPWVGAEGYTF. The CDR3, as DNA: TGTGCCAGCAGCCCCTGGGTTGGGGCGGAAGGCTACACCTTC.